One sample yielded the 17 T cell receptor beta chains listed below, sequenced in a study of long-term antiretroviral therapy in people with HIV. Researchers ran immunoSEQ v3.0 at survey level. Assay: immunoSEQ multiplex PCR; the TCRdb copy retains only in-frame clones and omits some. The data show just over 20,000 clones, around 80% seen once. The sample here was unsorted PBMCs, taken 4.1 years after starting antiretroviral therapy. The receptors stem from a woman in her thirties or forties with HIV.

V and J are TRBV5-1 and TRBJ1-2; 7 bases are shared with TRBD1. The CDR3 loop spans 13 amino acids. Germline values: CDR1 SGHRS, CDR2 YFSETQ. Trimming took 5 bases from V and 8 from J; bases not matched to a gene: 9. Here the CDR3 DNA reads TGCGCCAGCAGTTATGGACAGGCAGGAGGCTACACCTTC. The encoded protein is CASSYGQAGGYTF.

The gene calls are TRBV7-8 and TRBJ1-1; 8 bases are shared with TRBD1. V was clipped by 1 base and J by 3 bases; unmatched bases: 13. Germline loops: CDR1 SGHVS, CDR2 FQNEAQ. This CDR3 comprises 18 residues. CDR3 nucleotides: TGTGCCAGCAGCTTAGGTGGGCAGGGGGCCACTTGGGACACTGAAGCTTTCTTT. Protein sequence: CASSLGGQGATWDTEAFF.

V usage is TRBV19 and J usage is TRBJ1-6; D ambiguous. V was clipped by 7 bases and J by 13 bases, with 20 bases between them. The CDR3 contains 14 residues. The germline V gene has CDR1 LNHDA and CDR2 SQIVND (reference sequence). CDR3 region: CASTPDSGRAPLHF. CDR3 nucleotides: TGTGCCAGTACCCCGGACTCAGGTCGGGCCCCCCTCCACTTT.

J is TRBJ2-5 and V is TRBV5-1; D gene ambiguous. CDR3 length: 17 amino acids. Germline CDR1 is SGHRS and CDR2 is YFSETQ. V lost 3 bases, J lost 1 base, and 19 bases lay in between. CDR3 DNA: TGCGCCAGCAGCTGGGGTCCGAGACCAACAGCCCAAGAGACCCAGTACTTC. Translated, it gives CASSWGPRPTAQETQYF.

This clone was counted once. This chain links TRBV9 with TRBJ1-1; 9 bases fit TRBD1. The CDR3 extends over 15 amino acids. V lost 3 bases to trimming and J lost 1 base; unmatched junction nucleotides: 4. The germline CDR1 and CDR2 sequences are SGDLS and YYNGEE. CDR3 loop: CASSGRDRENTEAFF. The CDR3 DNA reads as TGTGCCAGCAGCGGACGGGACAGGGAGAACACTGAAGCTTTCTTT.

This chain connects TRBV4-1 to TRBJ1-6; D unclear. CDR1 MGHRA and CDR2 YSYEKL come from the germline V gene. The CDR3 is made up of 19 amino acids. Trimming pared 0 bases from V and 8 bases from J, leaving 23 bases between. The CDR3 is CASSQDPSINTLRDSPLHF. The CDR3 DNA follows: TGCGCCAGCAGCCAAGATCCCTCAATTAATACGCTACGGGATTCACCCCTCCACTTT.

This clone showed up just a few times. The chain uses TRBV7-9 and TRBJ2-7, with unresolved D. V lost 4 bases and J 3 bases, leaving 16 bases between the germline ends. The CDR3 has 15 amino acids. Germline values: CDR1 SEHNR, CDR2 FQNEAQ (reference sequence). The CDR3 reads CASSSPPTGHYEQYF. The CDR3 DNA sequence: TGTGCCAGCAGCTCCCCCCCCACCGGCCACTACGAGCAGTACTTC.

The sample holds a few counts of this clone. Written as DNA, the CDR3 is TGCGCCAGCAGCTTTGTATCGGGACAGGGTTATAATTCACCCCTCCACTTT. This sequence encodes CASSFVSGQGYNSPLHF. The chain couples TRBV5-1 to TRBJ1-6; 9 bases line up with TRBD1. This CDR3 comprises 17 residues. Germline CDR1 reads SGHRS; CDR2 reads YFSETQ. V gave up 2 bases and J gave up 4 bases; unmatched junction bases: 7.

This chain connects TRBV5-4 to TRBJ1-1; 7 nucleotides align to TRBD1. The CDR3 sequence is 16 residues long. The germline gives CDR1 SGHNT, CDR2 YYREEE (reference sequence). The junction had 11 bases not matched to a gene; V was cut back by 2 bases and J by 4 bases. DNA of the CDR3: TGTGCCAGCAGCTTTGGCCGTGAGGGGGCCGGCACTGAAGCTTTCTTT. It specifies CASSFGREGAGTEAFF.

This clone was detected only once. The chain has TRBV29-1 and TRBJ2-1, with TRBD1 as a possible D gene (6 bases). With 5 bases removed from V and 0 bases from J, the gap between germline ends came to 8 bases. Germline lookup yields CDR1 SQVTM and CDR2 ANQGSEA. The CDR3 is made up of 13 amino acids. The CDR3 DNA reads TGCAGCGTTCAGGGGAGCTCCTACAATGAGCAGTTCTTC. Translated: CSVQGSSYNEQFF.

The chain links TRBV4-1 to TRBJ1-5, with D possibly matching TRBD1 (5 bases). CDR1 MGHRA and CDR2 YSYEKL come from the germline V gene. This CDR3 has 14 amino acids. Trimming took off 1 base at V and 5 bases at J, with 9 bases between the two ends. CDR3 nucleotides: TGCGCCAGCAGCCAAGTACCGGGGGATCAGCCCCAGCATTTT. Its translation: CASSQVPGDQPQHF.

The chain links TRBV6-6 to TRBJ1-2; no firm D call. There are 13 residues in the CDR3. V lost 11 bases and J lost 1, with 14 bases in between. Germline V gives CDR1 MNHNY, CDR2 SVGAGI (reference sequence). The CDR3 nucleotides are TGTGCCTCCCAGGCAGTTTATAACTATGGCTACACCTTC. Translating gives CASQAVYNYGYTF.

This clone showed up just once. The chain recombines TRBV9 with TRBJ2-2; D perhaps matches TRBD1 (6 bases). This CDR3 has 15 residues. Trimming cost V 4 bases and J 5 bases, with 15 bases left between them. Germline V gene sequence: CDR1 SGDLS, CDR2 YYNGEE. The CDR3 bases are TGTGCCAGCAGCCCCAGTAGCAGGGGAACCGGGGAGCTGTTTTTT. The encoded protein is CASSPSSRGTGELFF.

In DNA form, the CDR3 reads TGTGCCAGCAGCAAGACTGCACACACTAATGAAAAACTGTTTTTT. Residues: CASSKTAHTNEKLFF. This chain joins TRBV7-9 and TRBJ1-4; D uncertain. CDR1 SEHNR and CDR2 FQNEAQ come from the germline V gene (reference sequence). The V and J ends lost 5 bases and 2 bases respectively, with 12 bases between them. The CDR3 has 15 residues.

This chain joins TRBV2 and TRBJ1-2, with a weak D call TRBD1 (5 bases). This CDR3 has 14 residues. The V and J ends lost 6 bases and 4 bases respectively, with 15 bases between them. Germline-derived CDR1 and CDR2 are SNHLY and FYNNEI. The CDR3 nucleotides are TGTGCCAGCAGACCTCAGACAGTCTCCTATGGCTACACCTTC. It yields the protein CASRPQTVSYGYTF.

The CDR3 region is CASSKSRSGMNTEAFF. The DNA for the CDR3 is TGTGCCAGCAGCAAATCACGGTCCGGTATGAACACTGAAGCTTTCTTT. The chain recombines TRBV5-4 with TRBJ1-1, with D unclear. Germline-derived CDR1 and CDR2 are SGHNT and YYREEE (reference sequence). This CDR3 has 16 amino acids. V gave up 4 bases and J gave up 0 bases, with 16 bases separating them.

The gene calls are TRBV6-1 and TRBJ2-7; D unclear. CDR3 size: 11 residues. The germline V gene encodes CDR1 MNHNS and CDR2 SASEGT. Trimming stripped 6 bases from V and 4 bases from J, with 7 bases between. The CDR3 nucleotides read TGTGCCAGCAGAAGAAAGTACGAGCAGTACTTC. Amino acid sequence: CASRRKYEQYF.